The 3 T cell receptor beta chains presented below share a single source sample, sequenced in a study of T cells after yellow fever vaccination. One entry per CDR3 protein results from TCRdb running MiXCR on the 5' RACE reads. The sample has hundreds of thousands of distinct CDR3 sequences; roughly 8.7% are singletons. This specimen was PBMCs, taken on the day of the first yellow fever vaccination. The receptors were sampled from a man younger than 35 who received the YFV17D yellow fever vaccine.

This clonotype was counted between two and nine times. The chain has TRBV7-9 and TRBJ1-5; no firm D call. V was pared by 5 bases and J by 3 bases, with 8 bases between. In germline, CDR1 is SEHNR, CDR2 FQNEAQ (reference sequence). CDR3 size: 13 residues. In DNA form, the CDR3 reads TGTGCCAGCAGCACCGACACCAATCAGCCCCAGCATTTT. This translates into CASSTDTNQPQHF. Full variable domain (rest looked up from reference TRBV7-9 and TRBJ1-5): DTGVSQNPRHKITKRGQNVTFRCDPISEHNRLYWYRQTLGQGPEFLTYFQNEAQLEKSRLLSDRFSAERPKGSFSTLEIQRTEQGDSAMYLCASSTDTNQPQHFGDGTRLSIL.

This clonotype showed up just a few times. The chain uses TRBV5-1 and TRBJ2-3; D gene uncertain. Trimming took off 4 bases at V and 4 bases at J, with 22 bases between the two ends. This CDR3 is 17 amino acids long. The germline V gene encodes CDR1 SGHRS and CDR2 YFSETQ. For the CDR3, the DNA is TGCGCCAGCAGCGACTTTAAGGGATTAATACCCTCAGATACGCAGTATTTT. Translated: CASSDFKGLIPSDTQYF.

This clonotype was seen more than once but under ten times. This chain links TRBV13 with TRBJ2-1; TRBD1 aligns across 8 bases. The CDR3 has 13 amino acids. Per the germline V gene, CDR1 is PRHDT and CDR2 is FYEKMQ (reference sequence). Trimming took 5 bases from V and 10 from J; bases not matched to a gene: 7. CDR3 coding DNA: TGTGCCAGCAGCCATTCAGGGGGCGGGGAGCAGTTCTTC. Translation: CASSHSGGGEQFF.